This TCR beta chain originates from a study of T cells in Graves' hyperthyroidism and ophthalmopathy. Study information: Pretreatment peripheral blood was obtained at initial diagnosis. Regarding the study as a whole: A 13 V-J model separated ophthalmopathy from stable hyperthyroidism.

V dropped 5 bases and J dropped 2; count of bases not matched to a gene: 7. The CDR3 runs to 15 residues. There were TCR beta CDR3 regions amplified from RNA transcripts. During a first-round RT-PCR of the TCR CDR3, the HTBI primer set was used. A single record per CDR3 protein comes from TCRdb applying MiXCR to the multiplex PCR reads. This table has roughly 240,000 distinct CDR3 sequences, about 16% appearing once. This clonotype has at least ten counts. The target antigen is unknown. A NOSPECS grade of at least 4, a Clinical Activity Score of at least 3 and duration under 3 months were recorded in ophthalmopathy patients.

The receptor was derived from a woman in her late teens or twenties with Graves' ophthalmopathy. The J gene is TRBJ2-5, the V gene TRBV12-3 or TRBV12-4; TRBD2 aligns across 8 bases. Input material: blood. In nucleotides, the CDR3 is TGTGCCAGCAGTCTCCTAGCGGGTGAACAAGAGACCCAGTACTTC. It translates to CASSLLAGEQETQYF.